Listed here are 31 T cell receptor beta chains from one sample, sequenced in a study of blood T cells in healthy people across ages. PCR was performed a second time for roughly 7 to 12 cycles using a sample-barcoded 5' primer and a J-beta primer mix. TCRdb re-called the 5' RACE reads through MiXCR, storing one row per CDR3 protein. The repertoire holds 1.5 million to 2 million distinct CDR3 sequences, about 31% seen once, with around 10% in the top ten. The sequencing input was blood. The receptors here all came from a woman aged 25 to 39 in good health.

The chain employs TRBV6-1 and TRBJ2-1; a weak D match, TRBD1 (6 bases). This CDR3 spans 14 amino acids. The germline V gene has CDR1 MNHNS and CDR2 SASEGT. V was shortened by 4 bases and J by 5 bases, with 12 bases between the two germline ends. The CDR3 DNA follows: TGTGCCAGCAGTGGGAGGCAGGGGAACAATGAGCAGTTCTTC. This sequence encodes CASSGRQGNNEQFF.

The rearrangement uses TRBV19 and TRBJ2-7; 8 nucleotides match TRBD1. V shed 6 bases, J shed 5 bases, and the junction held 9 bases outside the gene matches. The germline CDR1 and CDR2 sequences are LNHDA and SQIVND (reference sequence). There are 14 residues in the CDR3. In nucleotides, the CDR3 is TGTGCCAGTAGCACGACAGGGGAGGTCGACGAGCAGTACTTC. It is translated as CASSTTGEVDEQYF.

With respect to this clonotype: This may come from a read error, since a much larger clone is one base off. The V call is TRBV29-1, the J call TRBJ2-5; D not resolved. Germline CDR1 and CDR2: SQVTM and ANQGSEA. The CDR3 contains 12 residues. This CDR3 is CGVDGPGETQYF. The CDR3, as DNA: TGCGGCGTTGATGGTCCGGGTGAGACCCAGTACTTC.

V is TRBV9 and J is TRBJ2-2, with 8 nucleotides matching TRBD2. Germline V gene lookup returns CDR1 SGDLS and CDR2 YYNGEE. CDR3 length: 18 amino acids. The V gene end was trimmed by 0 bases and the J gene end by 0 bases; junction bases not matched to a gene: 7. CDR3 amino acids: CASSVVVAGTANTGELFF. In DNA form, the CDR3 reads TGTGCCAGCAGCGTAGTGGTAGCGGGGACTGCGAACACCGGGGAGCTGTTTTTT.

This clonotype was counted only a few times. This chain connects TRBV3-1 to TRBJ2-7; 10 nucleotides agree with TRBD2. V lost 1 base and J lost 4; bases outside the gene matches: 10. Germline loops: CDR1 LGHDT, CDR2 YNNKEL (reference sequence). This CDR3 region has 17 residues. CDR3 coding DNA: TGTGCCAGCAGCCAAGGTCTAGCGGGAGTTTATTCTTACGAGCAGTACTTC. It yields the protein CASSQGLAGVYSYEQYF.

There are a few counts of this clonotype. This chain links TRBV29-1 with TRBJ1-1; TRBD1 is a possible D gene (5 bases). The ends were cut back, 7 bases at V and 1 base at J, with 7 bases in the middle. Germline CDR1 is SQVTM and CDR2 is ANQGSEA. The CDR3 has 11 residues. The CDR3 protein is CSGDRNTEAFF. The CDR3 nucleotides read TGCAGCGGTGACAGGAACACTGAAGCTTTCTTT. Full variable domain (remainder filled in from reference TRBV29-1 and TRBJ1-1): SAVISQKPSRDICQRGTSLTIQCQVDSQVTMMFWYRQQPGQSLTLIATANQGSEATYESGFVIDKFPISRPNLTFSTLTVSNMSPEDSSIYLCSGDRNTEAFFGQGTRLTVV.

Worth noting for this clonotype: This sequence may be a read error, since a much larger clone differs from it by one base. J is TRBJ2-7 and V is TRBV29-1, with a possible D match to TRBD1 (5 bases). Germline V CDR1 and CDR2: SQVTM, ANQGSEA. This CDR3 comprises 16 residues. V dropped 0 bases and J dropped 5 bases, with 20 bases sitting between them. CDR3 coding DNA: TGCAGCGTTGAAGATCGACAGACGCTGATACAGGACGAGCAGTACTTC. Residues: CSVEDRQTLIQDEQYF.

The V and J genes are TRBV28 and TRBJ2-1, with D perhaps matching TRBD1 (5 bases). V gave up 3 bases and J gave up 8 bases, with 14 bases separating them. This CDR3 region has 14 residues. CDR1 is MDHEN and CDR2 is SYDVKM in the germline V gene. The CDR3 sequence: CASSLTLEGDEQFF. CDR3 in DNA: TGTGCCAGCAGTTTGACCCTGGAAGGGGATGAGCAGTTCTTC.

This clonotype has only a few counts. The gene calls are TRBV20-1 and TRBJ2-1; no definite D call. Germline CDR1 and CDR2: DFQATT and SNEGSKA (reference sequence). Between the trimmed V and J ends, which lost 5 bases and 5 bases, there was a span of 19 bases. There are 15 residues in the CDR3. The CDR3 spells CSASNWLVPNNEQFF. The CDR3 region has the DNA TGCAGTGCTTCAAATTGGCTAGTACCGAACAATGAGCAGTTCTTC.

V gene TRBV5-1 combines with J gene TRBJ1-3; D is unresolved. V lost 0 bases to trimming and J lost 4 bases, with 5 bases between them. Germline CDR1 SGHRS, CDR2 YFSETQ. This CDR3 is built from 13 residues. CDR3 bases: TGCGCCAGCAGCTTGGAAGTGGGAAACACCATATATTTT. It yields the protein CASSLEVGNTIYF.

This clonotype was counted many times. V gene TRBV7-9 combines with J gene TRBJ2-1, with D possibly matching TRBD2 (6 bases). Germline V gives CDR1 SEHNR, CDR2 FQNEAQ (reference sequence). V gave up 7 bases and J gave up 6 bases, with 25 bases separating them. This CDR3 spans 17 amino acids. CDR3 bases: TGTGCCAGCAACAACGGAATCCCTCTAACAGCGGGCAATGAGCAGTTCTTC. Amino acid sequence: CASNNGIPLTAGNEQFF.

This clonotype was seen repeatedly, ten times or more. In DNA form, the CDR3 reads TGTGCCAGCAGTTACTCGGACAGGGGGTCCTACGAGCAGTACTTC. Translating gives CASSYSDRGSYEQYF. The V call is TRBV6-6, the J call TRBJ2-7, with 10 bases lining up with TRBD1. The CDR3 is made up of 15 amino acids. Losses at the gene ends were 0 bases for V and 1 base for J; bases not matched to a gene: 0. Germline CDR1 is MNHNY and CDR2 is SVGAGI (reference sequence).

In DNA form, the CDR3 reads TGTGCCAGCAGCCACCGATGGGGTATTAGCGGCTCCTACGAGCAGTACTTC. This gives the protein CASSHRWGISGSYEQYF. This chain connects TRBV3-1 to TRBJ2-7, with D possibly TRBD2 on 6 matching bases. This CDR3 has 17 residues. V lost 3 bases and J 0 bases, leaving 18 bases between the germline ends. The germline V gene has CDR1 LGHDT and CDR2 YNNKEL (reference sequence).

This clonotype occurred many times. The DNA for the CDR3 is TGCGCCAGCAGGTGGACAGCACCCAGCTACGAGCAGTACTTC. This encodes CASRWTAPSYEQYF. The chain recombines TRBV10-2 with TRBJ2-7; TRBD1 might be the D (6 bases). The CDR3 runs to 14 residues. Trimming stripped 6 bases from V and 3 bases from J, with 15 bases between. Germline lookup yields CDR1 WSHSY and CDR2 SAAADI.

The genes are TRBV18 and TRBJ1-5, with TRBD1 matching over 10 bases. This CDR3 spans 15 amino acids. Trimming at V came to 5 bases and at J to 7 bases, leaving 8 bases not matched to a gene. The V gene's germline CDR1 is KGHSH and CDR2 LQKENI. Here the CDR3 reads CASSEGQGNGQPQHF. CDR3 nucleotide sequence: TGTGCCAGCTCAGAGGGACAGGGGAACGGGCAGCCCCAGCATTTT. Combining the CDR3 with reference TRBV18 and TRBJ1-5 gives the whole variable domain NAGVMQNPRHLVRRRGQEARLRCSPMKGHSHVYWYRQLPEEGLKFMVYLQKENIIDESGMPKERFSAEFPKEGPSILRIQQVVRGDSAAYFCASSEGQGNGQPQHFGDGTRLSIL.

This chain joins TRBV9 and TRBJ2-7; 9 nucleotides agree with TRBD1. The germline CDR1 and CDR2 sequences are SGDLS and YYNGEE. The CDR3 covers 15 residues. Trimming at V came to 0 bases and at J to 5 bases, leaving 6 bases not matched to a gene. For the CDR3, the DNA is TGTGCCAGCAGCGTAGGGAGCGGGACAGGGAACGAGCAGTACTTC. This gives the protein CASSVGSGTGNEQYF.

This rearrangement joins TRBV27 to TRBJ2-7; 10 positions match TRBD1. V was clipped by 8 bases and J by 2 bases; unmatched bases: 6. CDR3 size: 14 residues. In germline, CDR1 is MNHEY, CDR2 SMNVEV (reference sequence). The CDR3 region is CASERTGGTYEQYF. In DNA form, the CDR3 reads TGTGCCAGCGAGAGGACAGGGGGAACCTACGAGCAGTACTTC.

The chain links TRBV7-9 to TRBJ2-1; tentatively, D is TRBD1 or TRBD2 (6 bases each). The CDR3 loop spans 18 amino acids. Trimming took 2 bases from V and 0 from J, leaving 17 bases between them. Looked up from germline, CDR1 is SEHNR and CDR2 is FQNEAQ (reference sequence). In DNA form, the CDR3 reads TGTGCCAGCAGCTTACGGGGGCTTAGCGGCCCCTCCTACAATGAGCAGTTCTTC. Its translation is CASSLRGLSGPSYNEQFF.

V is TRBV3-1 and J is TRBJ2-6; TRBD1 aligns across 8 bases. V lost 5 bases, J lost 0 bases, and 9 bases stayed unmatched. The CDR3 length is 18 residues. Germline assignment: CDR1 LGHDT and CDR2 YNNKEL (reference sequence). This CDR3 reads CASSWLDRVISGANVLTF. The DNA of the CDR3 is TGTGCCAGCAGCTGGTTGGACAGGGTTATCTCTGGGGCCAACGTCCTGACTTTC. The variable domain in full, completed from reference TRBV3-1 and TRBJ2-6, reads DTAVSQTPKYLVTQMGNDKSIKCEQNLGHDTMYWYKQDSKKFLKIMFSYNNKELIINETVPNRFSPKSPDKAHLNLHINSLELGDSAVYFCASSWLDRVISGANVLTFGAGSRLTVL.

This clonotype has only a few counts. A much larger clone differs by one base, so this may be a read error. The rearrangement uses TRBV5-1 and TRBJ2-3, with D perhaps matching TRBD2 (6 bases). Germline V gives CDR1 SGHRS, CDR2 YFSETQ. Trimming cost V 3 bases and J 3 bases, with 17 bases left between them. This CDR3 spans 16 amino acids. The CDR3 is CASSSETGGKTDTQYF. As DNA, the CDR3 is TGCGCCAGCAGCTCGGAGACTGGCGGGAAGACAGATACGCAGTATTTT. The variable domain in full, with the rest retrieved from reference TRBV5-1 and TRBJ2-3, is KAGVTQTPRYLIKTRGQQVTLSCSPISGHRSVSWYQQTPGQGLQFLFEYFSETQRNKGNFPGRFSGRQFSNSRSEMNVSTLELGDSALYLCASSSETGGKTDTQYFGPGTRLTVL.

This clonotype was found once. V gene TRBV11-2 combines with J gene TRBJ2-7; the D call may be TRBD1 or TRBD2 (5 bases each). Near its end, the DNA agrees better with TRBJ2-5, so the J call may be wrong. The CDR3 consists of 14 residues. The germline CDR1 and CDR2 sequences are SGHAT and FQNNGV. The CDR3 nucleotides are TGTGCCAGCAGCTTAGAAATGGGACGGGAGACCCAGTACTTC. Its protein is CASSLEMGRETQYF.

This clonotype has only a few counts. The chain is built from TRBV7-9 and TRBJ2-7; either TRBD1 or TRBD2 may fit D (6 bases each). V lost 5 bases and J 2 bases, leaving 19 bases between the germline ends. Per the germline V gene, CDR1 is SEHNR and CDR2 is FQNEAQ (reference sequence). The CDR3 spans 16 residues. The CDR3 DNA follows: TGTGCCAGCAGCAGTGCCGGGGGCGGCAGAACCTACGAGCAGTACTTC. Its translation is CASSSAGGGRTYEQYF. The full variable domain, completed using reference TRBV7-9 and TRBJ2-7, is DTGVSQNPRHKITKRGQNVTFRCDPISEHNRLYWYRQTLGQGPEFLTYFQNEAQLEKSRLLSDRFSAERPKGSFSTLEIQRTEQGDSAMYLCASSSAGGGRTYEQYFGPGTRLTVT.

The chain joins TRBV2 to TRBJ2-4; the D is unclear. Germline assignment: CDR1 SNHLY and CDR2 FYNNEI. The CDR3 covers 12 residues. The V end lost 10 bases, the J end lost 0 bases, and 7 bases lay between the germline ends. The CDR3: CATAEAKNIQYF. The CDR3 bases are TGTGCCACGGCGGAAGCCAAAAACATTCAGTACTTC.

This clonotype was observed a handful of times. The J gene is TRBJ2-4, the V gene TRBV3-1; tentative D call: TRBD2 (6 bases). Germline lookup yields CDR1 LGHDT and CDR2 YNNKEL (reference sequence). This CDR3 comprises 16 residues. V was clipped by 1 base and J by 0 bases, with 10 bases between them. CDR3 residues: CASSQGWGVAKNIQYF. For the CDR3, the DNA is TGTGCCAGCAGCCAAGGATGGGGGGTAGCCAAAAACATTCAGTACTTC.

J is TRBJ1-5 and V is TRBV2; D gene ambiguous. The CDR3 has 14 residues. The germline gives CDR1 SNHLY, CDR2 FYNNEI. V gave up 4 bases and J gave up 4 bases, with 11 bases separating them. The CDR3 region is CASSGLGRNQPQHF. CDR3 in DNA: TGTGCCAGCAGTGGCCTCGGGCGGAATCAGCCCCAGCATTTT.

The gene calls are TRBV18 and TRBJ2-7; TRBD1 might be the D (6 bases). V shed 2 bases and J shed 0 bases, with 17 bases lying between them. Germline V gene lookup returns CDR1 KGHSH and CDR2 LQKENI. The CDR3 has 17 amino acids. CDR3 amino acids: CASSPYPGVKSSYEQYF. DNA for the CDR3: TGTGCCAGCTCACCATATCCAGGGGTGAAGAGCTCCTACGAGCAGTACTTC.

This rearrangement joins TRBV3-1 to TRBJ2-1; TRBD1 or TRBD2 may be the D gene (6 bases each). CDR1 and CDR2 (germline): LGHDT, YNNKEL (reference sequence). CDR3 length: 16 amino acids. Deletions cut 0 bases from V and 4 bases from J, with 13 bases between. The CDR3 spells CASSQERGVRYNEQFF. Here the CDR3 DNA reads TGTGCCAGCAGCCAAGAAAGGGGGGTTCGGTACAATGAGCAGTTCTTC.

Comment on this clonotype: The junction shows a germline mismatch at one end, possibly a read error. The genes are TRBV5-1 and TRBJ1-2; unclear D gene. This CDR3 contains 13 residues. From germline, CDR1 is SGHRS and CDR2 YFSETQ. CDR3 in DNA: TGCGCCAGCAGCTTGGTAGCAACTTATGGCTACATCTTC. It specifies CASSLVATYGYIF.

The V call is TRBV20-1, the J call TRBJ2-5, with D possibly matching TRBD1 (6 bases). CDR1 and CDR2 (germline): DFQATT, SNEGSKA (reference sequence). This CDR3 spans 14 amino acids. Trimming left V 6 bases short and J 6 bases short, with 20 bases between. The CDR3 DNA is TGCAGTGCGGCCTTAACAGGGACGGTAAAGACCCAGTACTTC. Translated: CSAALTGTVKTQYF.

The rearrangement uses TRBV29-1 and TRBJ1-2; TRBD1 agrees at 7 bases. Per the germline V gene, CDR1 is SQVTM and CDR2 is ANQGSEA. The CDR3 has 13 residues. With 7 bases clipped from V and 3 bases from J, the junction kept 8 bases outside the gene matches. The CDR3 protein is CSARKGADYGYTF. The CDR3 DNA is TGCAGCGCACGAAAGGGGGCTGACTATGGCTACACCTTC. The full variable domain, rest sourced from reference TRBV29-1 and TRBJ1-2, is SAVISQKPSRDICQRGTSLTIQCQVDSQVTMMFWYRQQPGQSLTLIATANQGSEATYESGFVIDKFPISRPNLTFSTLTVSNMSPEDSSIYLCSARKGADYGYTFGSGTRLTVV.

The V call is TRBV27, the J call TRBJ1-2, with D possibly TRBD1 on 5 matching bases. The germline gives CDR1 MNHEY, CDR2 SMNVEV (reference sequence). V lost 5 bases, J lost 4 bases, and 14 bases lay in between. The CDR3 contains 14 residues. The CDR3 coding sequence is TGTGCCAGCAGTCCAGAGGGGTGGGGCTATGGCTACACCTTC. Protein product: CASSPEGWGYGYTF.